What follows describes a single T cell receptor beta chain. This sample stems from a study of blood T cell repertoires in COVID-19. Study summary: Sites across the United States, Italy and Spain contributed samples from acute and convalescent COVID-19. Sources were T cells, B-cell-depleted T cells, or PBMCs; the material itself was cDNA or gDNA.

Seattle researchers signed up patients amid active infection and tracked them longitudinally. The CDR3 has 14 amino acids. With 3 bases removed from V and 9 bases from J, the gap between germline ends came to 14 bases. In the authors' methods: Reference gene primer amplification gave estimated nucleated cell counts. Sequencing used immunoSEQ multiplex PCR; TCRdb keeps in-frame clones, though not all of them. Clone size and the V and J calls come from that table; the DNA yielded D and trimming. The data show a few hundred thousand clones, with roughly 90% seen just once and less than 0.95% held by the top ten.

The sequenced sample consisted of peripheral blood. The chain employs TRBV6-7 and TRBJ1-4, with a possible D match to TRBD1 (6 bases). TRBV6-7 is marked as an open reading frame, function uncertain. This sequence was found in a man aged 18 to 29 with COVID-19, enrolled during active disease. The CDR3 sequence: CASSYFQGFKKLFF. The DNA for the CDR3 is TGTGCCAGCAGTTATTTCCAGGGGTTCAAAAAACTGTTTTTT.